This T cell receptor beta chain was identified in a study of T cell responses to AZD1222 COVID-19 vaccine. Study conclusions and caveats: Most donors were white British, females outnumbered males, and clonal diversity was possibly underestimated. A reported finding is that nearly half of spike-specific TCRs target unmutated variant regions. Researchers report vaccine-associated CD4 TCRs spanning spike, with dominance at 160-218 and 743-854. Seropositive AZD1222 recipients at baseline numbered only five or six.

TCRdb's table, derived via immunoSEQ multiplex PCR, lists solely in-frame clones and lacks some. The table shows roughly 97,000 clones, with 85% to 90% occurring only once. The CDR3 covers 13 residues. Germline CDR1 is SGHNT and CDR2 is YYREEE (reference sequence). J lost 8 bases, V lost 2 bases, and 1 base had no gene match. With regard to this clone: What it binds is not known.

This specimen was peripheral blood, taken on day 0 of AZD1222 vaccination. This chain uses TRBV5-4 with TRBJ1-6, with 7 nucleotides matching TRBD1. The sequence came from an adult in good health. The CDR3 sequence is CASSFRGDSPLHF. The CDR3, as DNA: TGTGCCAGCAGCTTCAGGGGGGATTCACCCCTCCACTTT.